This entry is about one T cell receptor (beta chain). The sample belongs to a study of blood T cell repertoires in COVID-19. Study summary: COVID-19 samples collected from the United States, Italy and Spain covered acute and convalescent phases. The cDNA or gDNA used as material had been derived from T cells, B-cell-depleted T cells, or PBMCs.

Per the original data handling: Quantification of nucleated cells was approximated via reference gene primer amplification. Clones were sequenced by immunoSEQ multiplex PCR, and TCRdb holds only the in-frame ones, with some missing. For V, J and clone size, that table is used; D and trimming come from the DNA. The sample comprises around 70,000 clones, approximately 80% of which are singletons, and approximately 22% rests with the top ten. V lost 3 bases to trimming and J lost 1 base, with 17 bases between them. This CDR3 is 18 amino acids long. Per the germline V gene, CDR1 is SGDLS and CDR2 is YYNGEE.

The chain has TRBV9 and TRBJ1-6; D is undetermined. Sequencing input: peripheral blood. The receptor comes from a woman between 65 and 79 years old with acute or convalescent COVID-19. The CDR3 coding sequence is TGTGCCAGCAGCGACTCTAGCGGATCCTCTTCCTATAATTCACCCCTCCACTTT. Its protein is CASSDSSGSSSYNSPLHF. Supplemented by reference TRBV9 and TRBJ1-6, the full variable domain reads DSGVTQTPKHLITATGQRVTLRCSPRSGDLSVYWYQQSLDQGLQFLIQYYNGEERAKGNILERFSAQQFPDLHSELNLSSLELGDSALYFCASSDSSGSSSYNSPLHFGNGTRLTVT.